This T cell receptor (beta chain) was sequenced for a study of blood T cell repertoires in COVID-19. Participants were placed into cohorts based on the clinical history they reported. There are 15 residues in the CDR3. The V gene end was trimmed by 6 bases and the J gene end by 4 bases; junction bases not matched to a gene: 9. Germline loops: CDR1 SGHNT, CDR2 YENEEA. Repertoires were generated with immunoSEQ multiplex PCR, while TCRdb's copy carries only in-frame clones and drops some. The sample has about 210,000 clones, about four fifths seen once. This sequence was found in a woman between 45 and 60 years old with acute COVID-19. The chain joins TRBV11-3 to TRBJ2-3; 8 bases are a match to TRBD1. Sequenced input: PBMCs or T cells enriched from blood (not recorded which). The CDR3 bases are TGTGCCAGCAGATCAAGGACAGGGCAACCAGATACGCAGTATTTT. This gives the protein CASRSRTGQPDTQYF.